A selection of T cell receptor beta chains follows, all from one sample in a study of radiotherapy plus CTLA-4 blockade in lung cancer. Repertoires were generated with immunoSEQ multiplex PCR, while TCRdb's copy carries only in-frame clones and drops some. Here the sample spans tens of thousands of clones, around 74% being singletons. The material was peripheral blood, obtained from a patient treated with radiotherapy plus ipilimumab. The origin of the receptors is a human donor with non-small cell lung cancer that progressed on radiotherapy plus ipilimumab. Both conserved end residues are part of each CDR3. Fields, in order: D gene, J gene, V gene, clone size, CDR3 length, CDR3 DNA, CDR3 protein. A D gene is named only where the DNA matches it firmly. The listing skips clone size in some rows; elsewhere it reads once, few, many or a size class.

D: TRBD1; J: TRBJ1-5; V: TRBV6-1; size: .; length: 13; DNA: TGTGCCAGCGCTAGGGGGCTCGGTCAGCCCCAGCATTTT; CDR3: CASARGLGQPQHF
D: TRBD1; J: TRBJ2-7; V: TRBV5-1; size: .; length: 14; DNA: TGCGCCAGCAGCGCGACCGGGACAGGGGCTGAGCAGTACTTC; CDR3: CASSATGTGAEQYF
D: .; J: TRBJ1-2; V: TRBV9; size: .; length: 14; DNA: TGTGCCAGCAGCCCCCGGGAAGGTAACTATGGCTACACCTTC; CDR3: CASSPREGNYGYTF
D: TRBD1; J: TRBJ2-7; V: TRBV27; size: few; length: 14; DNA: TGTGCCAGCAGTTTAGACGGGACAGGCTACGAGCAGTACTTC; CDR3: CASSLDGTGYEQYF
D: .; J: TRBJ2-5; V: TRBV7-9; size: once; length: 11; DNA: TGTGCCAGCAATGTGTACGAGACCCAGTACTTC; CDR3: CASNVYETQYF
D: .; J: TRBJ2-1; V: TRBV6-1; size: .; length: 13; DNA: TGTGCCAGCAGCGAGTCCCTCACTTATGAGCAGTTCTTC; CDR3: CASSESLTYEQFF
D: TRBD1; J: TRBJ1-1; V: TRBV29-1; size: .; length: 11; DNA: TGCAGCGTGGACAGGGACACTGAAGCTTTCTTT; CDR3: CSVDRDTEAFF
D: .; J: TRBJ1-2; V: TRBV7-9; size: few; length: 12; DNA: TGTGCCAGCAGCTTAACGGGAGATGGCTACACCTTC; CDR3: CASSLTGDGYTF
D: TRBD1; J: TRBJ1-2; V: TRBV29-1; size: .; length: 14; DNA: TGCAGCGAATGGCGGTTAGGGGGCAACTATGGCTACACCTTC; CDR3: CSEWRLGGNYGYTF
D: TRBD2; J: TRBJ2-1; V: TRBV10-3; size: .; length: 15; DNA: TGTGCCATCAGTGAGCGACTAGCGGGAGGCAATGAGCAGTTCTTC; CDR3: CAISERLAGGNEQFF
D: .; J: TRBJ1-5; V: TRBV19; size: .; length: 14; DNA: TGTGCCAGTAGTATAGACGGGTACAATCAGCCCCAGCATTTT; CDR3: CASSIDGYNQPQHF
D: .; J: TRBJ2-3; V: TRBV9; size: .; length: 12; DNA: TGTGCCAGCAGCTTTAGCGCAGATACGCAGTATTTT; CDR3: CASSFSADTQYF
D: .; J: TRBJ2-7; V: TRBV9; size: once; length: 13; DNA: TGTGCCAGCAGGTCCCAGGGAACGTACGAGCAGTACTTC; CDR3: CASRSQGTYEQYF
D: .; J: TRBJ1-2; V: TRBV2; size: few; length: 17; DNA: TGTGCCAGCAGTGAAGCGAGGGGCACAGGAAACTACTATGGCTACACCTTC; CDR3: CASSEARGTGNYYGYTF
D: .; J: TRBJ1-1; V: TRBV4-1; size: .; length: 16; DNA: TGCGCCAGCAGCCAAGAAGGAACTGGCCTGAACACTGAAGCTTTCTTT; CDR3: CASSQEGTGLNTEAFF
D: .; J: TRBJ2-2; V: TRBV4-1; size: .; length: 17; DNA: TGCGCCAGCAGCCAAGAGGGGCCTAGCGCGAACACCGGGGAGCTGTTTTTT; CDR3: CASSQEGPSANTGELFF
D: .; J: TRBJ2-7; V: TRBV5-1; size: few; length: 14; DNA: TGCGCCAGCAGCTTGGATCAGGTTTTCTACGAGCAGTACTTC; CDR3: CASSLDQVFYEQYF
D: TRBD2; J: TRBJ2-1; V: TRBV4-2; size: .; length: 15; DNA: TGTGCCAGCAGCCAAGAGGCTAGCGGTTACAATGAGCAGTTCTTC; CDR3: CASSQEASGYNEQFF
D: .; J: TRBJ2-1; V: TRBV7-2; size: .; length: 16; DNA: TGTGCCAGCAGCCAACACAGGGCCCCCTCCTACAATGAGCAGTTCTTC; CDR3: CASSQHRAPSYNEQFF
D: TRBD1; J: TRBJ1-2; V: TRBV5-6; size: .; length: 15; DNA: TGTGCCAGCAGCTTGGCGTCGGCAGGGGGCTATGGCTACACCTTC; CDR3: CASSLASAGGYGYTF
D: TRBD1; J: TRBJ2-3; V: TRBV19; size: .; length: 12; DNA: TGTGCCTCCTTAGGGACAGGGCGAGCGCAGTATTTT; CDR3: CASLGTGRAQYF
D: .; J: TRBJ1-5; V: TRBV15; size: .; length: 15; DNA: TGTGCCACCAGCAGAGATCTTAGGGGGAATCAGCCCCAGCATTTT; CDR3: CATSRDLRGNQPQHF
D: TRBD2; J: TRBJ2-2; V: TRBV9; size: few; length: 18; DNA: TGTGCCAGCAGCGTTTCTAGCGGGAGGGCCATGGGGACCGGGGAGCTGTTTTTT; CDR3: CASSVSSGRAMGTGELFF
D: .; J: TRBJ1-2; V: TRBV15; size: .; length: 17; DNA: TGTGCCACCAGCGTCTTCGGACGGTGTGGAAAGACCTATGGCTACACCTTC; CDR3: CATSVFGRCGKTYGYTF
D: .; J: TRBJ2-2; V: TRBV12-5; size: .; length: 12; DNA: TGTGCTAGTGGCTCCTCCACCGGGGAGCTGTTTTTT; CDR3: CASGSSTGELFF
D: .; J: TRBJ2-4; V: TRBV14; size: .; length: 16; DNA: TGTGCCAGCAGCCAAGATACCGGCTCGCCCAAAAACATTCAGTACTTC; CDR3: CASSQDTGSPKNIQYF
D: .; J: TRBJ1-1; V: TRBV28; size: .; length: 11; DNA: TGTGCCAGCCAGATCAACAGGGAAGCTTTCTTT; CDR3: CASQINREAFF
D: .; J: TRBJ2-7; V: TRBV18; size: medium-sized; length: 12; DNA: TGTGCCAGCTCACCGGACGGCTACGAGCAGTACTTC; CDR3: CASSPDGYEQYF
D: .; J: TRBJ2-7; V: TRBV7-9; size: .; length: 14; DNA: TGTGCCAGCAGCTCCCCCTATGTTACCTACGAGCAGTACTTC; CDR3: CASSSPYVTYEQYF
D: TRBD2; J: TRBJ2-1; V: TRBV11-2; size: .; length: 14; DNA: TGTGCCAGCAGCTTAGACGGTGTGGCGGGGGGGCAGTTCTTC; CDR3: CASSLDGVAGGQFF
D: .; J: TRBJ2-2; V: TRBV4-1; size: .; length: 14; DNA: TGCGCCAGCAGCCAGAAACAGAACACCGGGGAGCTGTTTTTT; CDR3: CASSQKQNTGELFF
D: .; J: TRBJ1-1; V: TRBV2; size: few; length: 13; DNA: TGTGCCAGCAGTGGGTTTGTGAACACTGAAGCTTTCTTT; CDR3: CASSGFVNTEAFF
D: TRBD1; J: TRBJ2-7; V: TRBV18; size: .; length: 15; DNA: TGTGCCAGCTCACCTGGGACAGGGGCGACCTACGAGCAGTACTTC; CDR3: CASSPGTGATYEQYF
D: .; J: TRBJ1-2; V: TRBV9; size: .; length: 14; DNA: TGTGCCAGCAGCGTAGTAGACCGGGCAACGGGCTACACCTTC; CDR3: CASSVVDRATGYTF
D: .; J: TRBJ2-2; V: TRBV2; size: .; length: 14; DNA: TGTGCCAGCAGAGGACAGTCGTACACCGGGGAGCTGTTTTTT; CDR3: CASRGQSYTGELFF
D: .; J: TRBJ2-5; V: TRBV13; size: .; length: 12; DNA: TGTGCCAGCAGCTCCTCAACCAGGGAGCAGTACTTC; CDR3: CASSSSTREQYF
D: TRBD2; J: TRBJ2-7; V: TRBV28; size: once; length: 15; DNA: TGTGCCAGCAGCCCGAAGCGGGAGGGCCGGCACGAGCAGTACTTC; CDR3: CASSPKREGRHEQYF